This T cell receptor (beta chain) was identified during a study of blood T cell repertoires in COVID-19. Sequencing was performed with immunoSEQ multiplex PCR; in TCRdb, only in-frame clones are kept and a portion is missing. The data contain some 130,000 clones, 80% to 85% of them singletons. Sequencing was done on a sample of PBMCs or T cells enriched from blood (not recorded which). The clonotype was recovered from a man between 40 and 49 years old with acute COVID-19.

The CDR3: CASSQGLNREWVGEQFF. The CDR3, as DNA: TGCGCCAGCAGCCAAGGGCTCAACAGGGAGTGGGTCGGCGAGCAGTTCTTC. This chain links TRBV4-3 with TRBJ2-1; tentative D call: TRBD1 (6 bases). Germline CDR1 LGHNA, CDR2 YSLEER. The CDR3 spans 17 residues. Trimming took 1 base from V and 10 from J, leaving 23 bases between them.